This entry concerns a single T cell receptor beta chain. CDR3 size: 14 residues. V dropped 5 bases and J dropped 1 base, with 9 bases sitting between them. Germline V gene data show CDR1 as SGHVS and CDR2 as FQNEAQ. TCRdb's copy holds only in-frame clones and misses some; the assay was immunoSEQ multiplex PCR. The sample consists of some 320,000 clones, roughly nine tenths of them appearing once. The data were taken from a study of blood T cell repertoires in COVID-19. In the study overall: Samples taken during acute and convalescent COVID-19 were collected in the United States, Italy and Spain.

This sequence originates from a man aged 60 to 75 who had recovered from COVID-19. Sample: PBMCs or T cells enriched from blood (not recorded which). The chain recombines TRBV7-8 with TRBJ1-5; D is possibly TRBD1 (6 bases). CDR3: CASSPQGSNQPQHF. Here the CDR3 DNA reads TGTGCCAGCAGCCCACAGGGAAGCAATCAGCCCCAGCATTTT.